The clone carrying this TCR beta chain was observed a few times. This entry comes from a study of response to subunit inactivated influenza vaccine. Via MiXCR, TCRdb re-called the RT-PCR reads, giving one row per CDR3 protein. Among approximately 170,000 distinct CDR3 sequences listed, 10% to 15% were seen once. These data were also reused for a study on T cells expressing NK-cell markers. From that second work: Making the TCR beta cDNA relied on 5'RACE template switching with UMIs.

Sequencing used CD8+ T cells sorted from PBMCs, obtained roughly 13 days after vaccination. This TCR came from a man aged 45-60 years who received an inactivated influenza vaccine.

The CDR3 is CASSPLGWKSTDTQYF. CDR3 nucleotide sequence: TGTGCCAGCAGTCCACTGGGGTGGAAGAGCACAGATACGCAGTATTTT. This chain links TRBV28 with TRBJ2-3; D not certain. Germline CDR1 MDHEN, CDR2 SYDVKM. This CDR3 spans 16 amino acids. V lost 5 bases, J lost 0 bases, and 15 bases lay in between.